The 26 T cell receptor beta chains below all came from one sample that was sequenced in a study of response to subunit inactivated influenza vaccine (dated by TCRdb to 2017 to 2018). The library was built by means of RT-PCR. Sequencing was performed on an Illumina HiSeq 2500. The public reads were reanalyzed by TCRdb: fastp trimming at Q25, MiXCR alignment, in-frame beta chains only. Each entry merges the rows of one CDR3 protein and shows their most common DNA and genes. In all, the sample holds roughly 180,000 distinct CDR3 sequences, and approximately 8.7% of those were seen once. The ten largest clones capture 11% of the sample. This sample comprised non-naive T cells sorted from PBMCs, obtained on the day of vaccination. The sample's cell subset or site label, in plain terms: memory T cell fraction. These TCRs come from a man aged 50 to 60 who received an inactivated influenza vaccine. Donor details come from another sample of the same person, matched by shared clones.

The table lists this clonotype with a few counts. The chain combines TRBV7-2 with TRBJ2-2, with D possibly TRBD2 on 7 matching bases. Germline V gene sequence: CDR1 SGHTA, CDR2 FQGNSA. With 3 bases removed from V and 6 bases from J, the gap between germline ends came to 14 bases. The CDR3 loop spans 15 amino acids. This CDR3 is CASSFQGTTSGELFF. The CDR3 DNA reads as TGTGCCAGCAGCTTTCAGGGGACTACCTCCGGGGAGCTGTTTTTT.

The chain joins TRBV5-1 to TRBJ2-7; D gene uncertain. CDR1 is SGHRS, CDR2 YFSETQ, per germline. This CDR3 has 13 amino acids. Trimming removed 3 bases from V and 2 bases from J, with 9 bases in between. Written as DNA, the CDR3 is TGCGCCAGCAGCTCGGCAGGACCCTACGAGCAGTACTTC. Encoded protein: CASSSAGPYEQYF.

This clonotype was recorded at least ten times. V gene TRBV2 combines with J gene TRBJ1-5; possible D gene TRBD1, 5 bases. Trimming shortened V by 5 bases and J by 6 bases, and 11 bases separated the two germline ends. The germline V gene has CDR1 SNHLY and CDR2 FYNNEI. The CDR3 totals 13 residues. The CDR3 DNA sequence: TGTGCCAGCAGTCCAGGGTATCGTCAGCCCCAGCATTTT. It translates to CASSPGYRQPQHF.

This clonotype has at least ten counts. The gene calls are TRBV28 and TRBJ1-5; 7 bases are a match to TRBD1. The CDR3 is made up of 15 amino acids. V lost 11 bases to trimming and J lost 1 base; unmatched junction nucleotides: 11. Germline CDR1 and CDR2: MDHEN and SYDVKM. The DNA for the CDR3 is TGTGCCCCCGGGCCAGGGGGATGGAGCAATCAGCCCCAGCATTTT. This encodes CAPGPGGWSNQPQHF. Combining the CDR3 with reference TRBV28 and TRBJ1-5 gives the whole variable domain DVKVTQSSRYLVKRTGEKVFLECVQDMDHENMFWYRQDPGLGLRLIYFSYDVKMKEKGDIPEGYSVSREKKERFSLILESASTNQTSMYLCAPGPGGWSNQPQHFGDGTRLSIL.

V is TRBV20-1 and J is TRBJ2-1; 8 positions match TRBD2. The CDR3 spans 14 residues. After removal of 4 bases from V and 7 bases from J, the junction contained 9 bases not matched to a gene. In germline, CDR1 is DFQATT, CDR2 SNEGSKA (reference sequence). CDR3 in amino acids: CSATRAGAGNEQFF. Here the CDR3 DNA reads TGCAGTGCTACCCGAGCGGGAGCGGGGAATGAGCAGTTCTTC.

This clonotype was seen repeatedly, ten times or more. The V and J genes are TRBV5-6 and TRBJ2-1, with a tentative D call TRBD1 (5 bases). The germline V gene encodes CDR1 SGHDT and CDR2 YYEEEE. Trimming left V 4 bases short and J 6 bases short, with 11 bases between. The CDR3 length is 13 residues. CDR3 nucleotide sequence: TGTGCCAGCAGCCTGGGGCTAGGCAATGAGCAGTTCTTC. It specifies CASSLGLGNEQFF.

There are a few counts of this clonotype. V and J are TRBV5-1 and TRBJ1-1, with unresolved D. V was trimmed by 2 bases and J by 7 bases, leaving 9 bases between them. CDR3 size: 12 residues. Germline V CDR1 and CDR2: SGHRS, YFSETQ. As DNA, the CDR3 is TGCGCCAGCAGCTTCGGCCAGGATGAAGCTTTCTTT. This sequence encodes CASSFGQDEAFF.

This clonotype was counted a few times. The chain joins TRBV7-8 to TRBJ2-2; perhaps TRBD2 as D (6 bases). The germline V gene encodes CDR1 SGHVS and CDR2 FQNEAQ. V was trimmed by 0 bases and J by 4 bases, leaving 12 bases between them. The CDR3 contains 16 residues. CDR3 protein: CASSLAEPGLTGELFF. As DNA, the CDR3 is TGTGCCAGCAGCTTAGCGGAGCCGGGACTCACCGGGGAGCTGTTTTTT.

The chain combines TRBV28 with TRBJ1-4; a weak D match, TRBD1 (5 bases). Germline CDR1 is MDHEN and CDR2 is SYDVKM. The CDR3 length is 14 residues. The V gene lost 5 bases and the J gene lost 8 bases, with 15 bases spanning the gap. The CDR3, as DNA: TGTGCCAGCAGTCTCTCCGGGGCGAAAGAAAAACTGTTTTTT. Amino acids: CASSLSGAKEKLFF.

The chain joins TRBV4-1 to TRBJ2-2; 9 bases fit TRBD2. Germline V gives CDR1 MGHRA, CDR2 YSYEKL. This CDR3 region has 18 residues. Losses at the gene ends were 1 base for V and 7 bases for J; bases not matched to a gene: 13. CDR3: CASSQASGRGGHGGELFF. In nucleotides, the CDR3 is TGCGCCAGCAGCCAAGCCTCCGGGCGGGGGGGCCACGGCGGGGAGCTGTTTTTT.

This chain links TRBV20-1 with TRBJ2-7, with 7 positions matching TRBD2. This CDR3 has 14 residues. The V segment lost 5 bases and the J segment 3 bases; nucleotides outside the gene matches: 10. The germline gives CDR1 DFQATT, CDR2 SNEGSKA (reference sequence). The CDR3 bases are TGCAGTGCTCCCCGGCCTAGCGGAGGCTACGAGCAGTACTTC. This codes for CSAPRPSGGYEQYF.

The chain combines TRBV7-2 with TRBJ1-2, with D unresolved. This CDR3 comprises 14 residues. Trimming pared 3 bases from V and 6 bases from J, leaving 14 bases between. Germline CDR1 SGHTA, CDR2 FQGNSA. CDR3 nucleotide sequence: TGTGCCAGCAGCTTCGGACCGGCTCTTGATGGCTACACCTTC. Protein product: CASSFGPALDGYTF.

This clonotype was recorded at least ten times. This rearrangement joins TRBV15 to TRBJ1-5; a possible D gene is TRBD1 (6 bases). Germline CDR1 reads LNHNV; CDR2 reads YYDKDF (reference sequence). This CDR3 has 15 residues. Trimming left V 0 bases short and J 3 bases short, with 9 bases between. The CDR3 spells CATSRDGQNNQPQHF. The CDR3 DNA reads TGTGCCACCAGCAGAGACGGACAGAACAATCAGCCCCAGCATTTT.

This clonotype occurred once. This sequence joins TRBV11-2 and TRBJ2-3, with 15 bases fitting TRBD2. Trimming took 4 bases from V and 5 from J; bases not matched to a gene: 1. The CDR3 runs to 15 residues. CDR1 is SGHAT and CDR2 is FQNNGV in the germline V gene. The CDR3 sequence: CASSSGLAGGDTQYF. DNA of the CDR3: TGTGCCAGCAGCTCGGGACTAGCGGGGGGAGATACGCAGTATTTT.

The J gene is TRBJ2-6, the V gene TRBV29-1; D perhaps matches TRBD1 (6 bases). CDR1 and CDR2 from the germline V gene are SQVTM and ANQGSEA. Trimming cost V 6 bases and J 0 bases, with 15 bases left between them. This CDR3 is 16 amino acids long. The CDR3 nucleotides read TGCAGCGTCGAGGGGGACACCGACTCTGGGGCCAACGTCCTGACTTTC. It codes for CSVEGDTDSGANVLTF.

This clonotype was seen a handful of times. The V call is TRBV12-3 or TRBV12-4, the J call TRBJ1-3; no clear D gene. Trimming removed 6 bases at V and 4 bases at J, with 7 bases between. The CDR3 totals 12 residues. Here the CDR3 reads CASRRKGNTIYF. The CDR3 DNA reads as TGTGCCAGCAGAAGGAAAGGAAACACCATATATTTT.

This chain uses TRBV11-2 with TRBJ1-2; possible D gene TRBD1, 6 bases. This CDR3 comprises 14 residues. The germline CDR1 and CDR2 sequences are SGHAT and FQNNGV. Trimming left V 0 bases short and J 4 bases short, with 9 bases between. For the CDR3, the DNA is TGTGCCAGCAGCTTAGAACAGGGAGGCTATGGCTACACCTTC. Translation: CASSLEQGGYGYTF.

This clonotype has a handful of counts. The chain links TRBV7-8 to TRBJ2-7; D unresolved. Germline loops: CDR1 SGHVS, CDR2 FQNEAQ. Deletions cut 5 bases from V and 2 bases from J, with 16 bases between. The CDR3 contains 15 residues. CDR3 nucleotides: TGTGCCAGCAGCCTACGACGTATAGCAACCTACGAGCAGTACTTC. Amino acids: CASSLRRIATYEQYF.

This chain uses TRBV14 with TRBJ2-3, with 10 bases matching TRBD2. This CDR3 is built from 16 residues. After removal of 4 bases from V and 0 bases from J, the junction contained 4 bases not matched to a gene. Per the germline V gene, CDR1 is SGHDN and CDR2 is FVKESK. For the CDR3, the DNA is TGTGCCAGCAGCCGATGGACTAGCGGTAGCACAGATACGCAGTATTTT. It specifies CASSRWTSGSTDTQYF.

This clonotype turned up a few times. As DNA, the CDR3 is TGTGCCAGCAGCCAAACCGGGACTACGAGCTCCTACAATGAGCAGTTCTTC. Translation gives CASSQTGTTSSYNEQFF. The rearrangement joins TRBV4-2 to TRBJ2-1, with TRBD2 matching over 7 bases. The CDR3 covers 17 residues. CDR1 LGHNA and CDR2 YNFKEQ come from the germline V gene. Trimming cost V 2 bases and J 0 bases; bases outside gene matches: 7.

This clonotype has just a few counts. DNA of the CDR3: TGTGCCAGCAGTTCTAGTCTTGGAATGCTGCTACGCGGCGAGCAGTACTTC. The encoded protein is CASSSSLGMLLRGEQYF. This chain joins TRBV27 and TRBJ2-7; the D is unclear. The germline V gene has CDR1 MNHEY and CDR2 SMNVEV (reference sequence). The V gene lost 4 bases and the J gene lost 6 bases, with 25 bases spanning the gap. CDR3 length: 17 amino acids.

This clonotype was observed a handful of times. This chain uses TRBV6-2 or TRBV6-3 with TRBJ2-7; 11 bases map to TRBD2. CDR3 length: 16 residues. CDR1 is MNHEY and CDR2 is SVGEGT in the germline V gene. V trimming: 6 bases; J trimming: 0 bases; junction bases outside the gene matches: 7. For the CDR3, the DNA is TGTGCCAGCAGCTATCCGACTAGCGGGATCTCCTACGAGCAGTACTTC. Translating gives CASSYPTSGISYEQYF.

This clonotype was recorded a few times. The chain is built from TRBV15 and TRBJ2-7, with a tentative D call TRBD1 (6 bases). The CDR3 loop spans 16 amino acids. Looked up from germline, CDR1 is LNHNV and CDR2 is YYDKDF (reference sequence). The V end was cut by 0 bases, the J end by 6 bases, with 18 bases between. CDR3 bases: TGTGCCACCAGCAGAGATCCGGGAACAGGGCCCCGCGAGCAGTACTTC. Translating it yields CATSRDPGTGPREQYF.

This clonotype was detected a few times. The chain uses TRBV7-9 and TRBJ2-7, with no clear D. Germline V gives CDR1 SEHNR, CDR2 FQNEAQ (reference sequence). There are 16 residues in the CDR3. V lost 5 bases and J 0 bases, leaving 17 bases between the germline ends. In DNA, the CDR3 is TGTGCCAGCAGCCCCGAACCGTTGTCTTCCTCCTACGAGCAGTACTTC. Its translation: CASSPEPLSSSYEQYF.

This rearrangement joins TRBV20-1 to TRBJ2-7; 14 bases agree with TRBD2. Trimming cost V 6 bases and J 2 bases; bases outside gene matches: 6. CDR3 size: 15 residues. CDR1 is DFQATT and CDR2 is SNEGSKA in the germline V gene (reference sequence). CDR3 in amino acids: CSAAGLAGATYEQYF. CDR3 DNA: TGCAGTGCGGCGGGACTAGCGGGGGCCACCTACGAGCAGTACTTC.

The chain is built from TRBV7-8 and TRBJ1-5, with D possibly matching TRBD1 (6 bases). V dropped 5 bases and J dropped 3 bases, with 14 bases sitting between them. Germline V lookup: CDR1 SGHVS, CDR2 FQNEAQ. The CDR3 totals 15 residues. In DNA, the CDR3 is TGTGCCAGCAGCCCCTTTGAGGGGGACAATCAGCCCCAGCATTTT. Protein sequence: CASSPFEGDNQPQHF.